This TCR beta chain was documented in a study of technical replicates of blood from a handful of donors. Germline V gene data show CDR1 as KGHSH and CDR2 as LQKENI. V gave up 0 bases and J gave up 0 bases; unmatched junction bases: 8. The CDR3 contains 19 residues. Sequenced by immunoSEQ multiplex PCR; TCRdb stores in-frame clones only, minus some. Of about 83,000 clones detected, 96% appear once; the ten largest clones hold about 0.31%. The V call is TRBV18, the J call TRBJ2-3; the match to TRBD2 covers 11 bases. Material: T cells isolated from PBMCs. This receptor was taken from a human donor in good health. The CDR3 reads CASSPPFSGRASSTDTQYF. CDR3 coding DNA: TGTGCCAGCTCACCACCGTTTAGCGGGAGGGCCTCTAGCACAGATACGCAGTATTTT.